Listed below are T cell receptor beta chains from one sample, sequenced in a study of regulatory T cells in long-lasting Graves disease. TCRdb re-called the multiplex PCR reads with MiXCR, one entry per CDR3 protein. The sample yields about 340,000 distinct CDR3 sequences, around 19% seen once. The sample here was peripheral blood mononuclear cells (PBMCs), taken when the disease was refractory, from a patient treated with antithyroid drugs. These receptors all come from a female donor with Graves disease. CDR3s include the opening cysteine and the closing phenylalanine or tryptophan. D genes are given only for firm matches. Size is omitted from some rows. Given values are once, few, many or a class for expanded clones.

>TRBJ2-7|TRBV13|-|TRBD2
CASSLTSGRLQYEQYF
TGTGCCAGCAGCTTGACTAGCGGTAGGCTTCAGTACGAGCAGTACTTC
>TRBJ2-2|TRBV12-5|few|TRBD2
CASGLVTLRTSGPGELFF
TGTGCTAGTGGTTTGGTAACTCTTAGGACTAGCGGGCCCGGGGAGCTGTTTTTT
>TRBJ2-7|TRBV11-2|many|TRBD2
CATQAGGGYEQYF
TGTGCCACCCAAGCGGGAGGCGGGTACGAGCAGTACTTC
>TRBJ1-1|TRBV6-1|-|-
CASSETGINTEAFF
TGTGCCAGCAGTGAGACAGGTATAAACACTGAAGCTTTCTTT
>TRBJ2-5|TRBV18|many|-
CASSPEEETQYF
TGTGCCAGCTCACCGGAGGAAGAGACCCAGTACTTC
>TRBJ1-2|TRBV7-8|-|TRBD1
CASSRDAGTEVYGYTF
TGTGCCAGCAGCCGCGACGCCGGGACAGAAGTCTATGGCTACACCTTC
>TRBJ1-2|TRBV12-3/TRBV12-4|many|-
CASSGPWNYGYTF
TGTGCCAGCAGCGGGCCATGGAACTATGGCTACACCTTC
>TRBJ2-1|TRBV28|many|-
CASIPNWGLYNEQFF
TGTGCCAGCATCCCGAACTGGGGTCTCTACAATGAGCAGTTCTTC
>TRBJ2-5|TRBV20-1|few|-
CSAGGRGGGETQYF
TGCAGTGCGGGGGGACGAGGTGGGGGGGAGACCCAGTACTTC
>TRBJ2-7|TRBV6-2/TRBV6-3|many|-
CASSRTLVAYEQYF
TGTGCCAGCAGTCGGACATTAGTAGCCTACGAGCAGTACTTC
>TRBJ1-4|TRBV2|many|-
CASSGLTGMDEKLFF
TGTGCCAGCAGTGGATTGACGGGAATGGATGAAAAACTGTTTTTT
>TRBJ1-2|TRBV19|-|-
CASSIVNGGYTF
TGTGCCAGTAGTATAGTAAACGGAGGCTACACCTTC
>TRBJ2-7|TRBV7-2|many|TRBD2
CASSLVAGGVYEQYF
TGTGCCAGCAGCTTAGTAGCGGGGGGGGTGTACGAGCAGTACTTC
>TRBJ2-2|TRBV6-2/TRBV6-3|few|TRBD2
CASSKRGQNTGELFF
TGTGCCAGCAGCAAGCGGGGGCAGAACACCGGGGAGCTGTTTTTT
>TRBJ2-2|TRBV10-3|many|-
CAISGSMAGELFF
TGTGCCATCAGTGGGTCAATGGCCGGGGAGCTGTTTTTT
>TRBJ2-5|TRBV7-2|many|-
CASSLGGPPQGETQYF
TGTGCCAGCAGCTTAGGGGGGCCGCCGCAGGGAGAGACCCAGTACTTC
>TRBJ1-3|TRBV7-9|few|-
CASSLSRSSGNTIYF
TGTGCCAGCAGCTTATCTCGGAGCTCTGGAAACACCATATATTTT
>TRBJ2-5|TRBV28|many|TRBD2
CASSGIGGLWGGQETQYF
TGTGCATCTAGCGGGATCGGGGGGTTGTGGGGGGGCCAAGAGACCCAGTACTTC
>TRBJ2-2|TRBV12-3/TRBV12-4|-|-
CASRPGRTVTGELFF
TGTGCCAGCAGACCCGGACGGACGGTAACCGGGGAGCTGTTTTTT
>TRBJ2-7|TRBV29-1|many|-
CSVGRRSSYEQYF
TGCAGCGTTGGAAGGAGAAGCTCCTACGAGCAGTACTTC
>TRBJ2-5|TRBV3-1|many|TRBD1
CASRQGGMKTQYF
TGTGCCAGCAGACAGGGGGGTATGAAGACCCAGTACTTC
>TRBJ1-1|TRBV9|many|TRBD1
CASSGLGQGAFPEAFF
TGTGCCAGCAGCGGATTGGGACAGGGGGCTTTTCCTGAAGCTTTCTTT
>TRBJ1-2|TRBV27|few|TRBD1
CASSLRGLSRQGGVVDYGYTF
TGTGCCAGCAGTTTAAGGGGGCTGAGCCGGCAGGGGGGAGTAGTAGACTATGGCTACACCTTC
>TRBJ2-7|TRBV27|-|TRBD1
CASIPSTGTTYEQYF
TGTGCCAGCATCCCCTCGACAGGGACGACCTACGAGCAGTACTTC
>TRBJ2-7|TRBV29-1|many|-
CSVPQGQEQYF
TGCAGCGTACCGCAGGGCCAGGAGCAGTACTTC
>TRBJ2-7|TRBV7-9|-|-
CASSNTGMGSKNEQYF
TGTGCCAGCAGTAATACAGGGATGGGGTCTAAGAACGAGCAGTACTTC
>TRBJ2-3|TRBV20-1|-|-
CSARPSTGPDTQYF
TGCAGTGCTAGACCGTCAACAGGCCCAGATACGCAGTATTTT
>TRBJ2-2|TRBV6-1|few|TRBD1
CASTIDRTGNTGELFF
TGTGCCAGCACTATTGACCGGACAGGGAACACCGGGGAGCTGTTTTTT
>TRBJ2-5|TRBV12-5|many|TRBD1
CASGDRGETQYF
TGTGCTAGTGGGGACAGGGGAGAGACCCAGTACTTC
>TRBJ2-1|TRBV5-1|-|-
CASCMGAGESYNEQFF
TGCGCCAGCTGTATGGGGGCAGGTGAGTCCTACAATGAGCAGTTCTTC